The rows below give T cell receptor beta chains drawn from one sample of a study of blood T cell repertoires in COVID-19. The assay was immunoSEQ multiplex PCR, and TCRdb's table has in-frame clones only and misses some. The table records about 60,000 clones, over 80% of them present only once. The specimen sequenced was peripheral blood. Every receptor here comes from a man younger than 40 with COVID-19, enrolled during active disease. Each CDR3 is given with its conserved first and last residue. The D gene is left open where the match is weak. The size of a clone is reported for some rows only, either as once, few or many, or as a class for expanded clones.

TRBV6-6,.,.,TRBJ2-5,TGTGCCAGCTCCAGGGACTTACAAGAGACCCAGTACTTC,CASSRDLQETQYF
TRBV7-3,.,.,TRBJ2-2,TGTGCCAGCAGCCCTCTAGCGCGGAACACCGGGGAGCTGTTTTTT,CASSPLARNTGELFF
TRBV6-1,.,.,TRBJ1-1,TGTGCCAGCAGTGAACCTAGCGGGAAGGGATCCACTGAAGCTTTCTTT,CASSEPSGKGSTEAFF
TRBV7-2,.,TRBD2,TRBJ2-5,TGTGCCAGCAGCTTAAGGGCCGGGGGGGAGGAGACCCAGTACTTC,CASSLRAGGEETQYF
TRBV4-1,.,.,TRBJ2-3,TGCGCCAGCAGCCAAGATCTTGGCGGGGTGGCGGGTGCCGATACGCAGTATTTT,CASSQDLGGVAGADTQYF
TRBV2,few,.,TRBJ1-2,TGTGCCAGCAGATCCCGGGGGGGTATCGACTATGGCTACACCTTC,CASRSRGGIDYGYTF
TRBV27,.,TRBD2,TRBJ2-3,TGTGCCAGCAGTTTATACGTAGCGGGAGGAGTAGATACGCAGTATTTT,CASSLYVAGGVDTQYF
TRBV7-9,.,.,TRBJ2-2,TGTGCCAGCAGCTTAGTGTCCGTCGGGGAGCTGTTTTTT,CASSLVSVGELFF
TRBV5-1,.,.,TRBJ2-7,TGCGCCAGCAGCTTGTTGGGCGGGACGAACTACGAGCAGTACTTC,CASSLLGGTNYEQYF
TRBV24-1,.,.,TRBJ2-3,TGTGCCACCAGTGATCCCAGGGGGGACGGGCGTGATACGCAGTATTTT,CATSDPRGDGRDTQYF
TRBV28,.,TRBD1,TRBJ2-6,TGTGCCAGCAGGCCCTCCGGGACAGGGGGCGTGGCCGCCTCTGGGGCCAACGTCCTGACTTTC,CASRPSGTGGVAASGANVLTF
TRBV29-1,.,.,TRBJ1-5,TGCAGCGTTAGGGGGACGGGCAATCAGCCCCAGCATTTT,CSVRGTGNQPQHF
TRBV30,.,TRBD2,TRBJ2-1,TGTGCCTGGAGTCGAGGACTAGCGGGAGGAAGTGAGCAGTTCTTC,CAWSRGLAGGSEQFF
TRBV24-1,.,TRBD1,TRBJ1-1,TGTGCCACCAGTGAAGCCGGGACAGGGACTGAAGCTTTCTTT,CATSEAGTGTEAFF
TRBV7-2,.,TRBD1,TRBJ1-2,TGTGCCAGCAGCCTAAGACAGGGGGCAAACGCTGGCTACACCTTC,CASSLRQGANAGYTF
TRBV24-1,.,.,TRBJ2-1,TGTGCCACCGGGCCTGGGGGCGGTGAGCAGTTCTTC,CATGPGGGEQFF
TRBV9,.,TRBD1,TRBJ2-5,TGTGCCAGCAGCACCGGGACAGACCAAGAGACCCAGTACTTC,CASSTGTDQETQYF
TRBV27,.,.,TRBJ2-2,TGTGCCAGCAGAATTAGCGTTACCGGGGAGCTGTTTTTT,CASRISVTGELFF
TRBV27,many,.,TRBJ1-5,TGTGCCAGCAGCCACACGCAGGTACTTAGCAATCAGCCCCAGCATTTT,CASSHTQVLSNQPQHF
TRBV28,.,.,TRBJ1-1,TGTGCCAGCAGTTCCCCACCGCCGAGCACTGAAGCTTTCTTT,CASSSPPPSTEAFF
TRBV6-5,.,.,TRBJ2-7,TGTGCCAGCAGTTATAGCTGGGGCCCTCGTTACGAGCAGTACTTC,CASSYSWGPRYEQYF
TRBV30,.,TRBD2,TRBJ2-1,TGTGCCTCCTCGTATGGGACTAGCAGATACAATGAGCAGTTCTTC,CASSYGTSRYNEQFF
TRBV7-9,.,.,TRBJ1-2,TGTGCCAGCAGCTTAGTTGGGGGGGCGCTTCGAGGCTACACCTTC,CASSLVGGALRGYTF
TRBV28,.,.,TRBJ2-5,TGTGCCAGCAGTTTAGAGGTGGGGGGAGGCCAAGAGACCCAGTACTTC,CASSLEVGGGQETQYF
TRBV11-2,.,TRBD2,TRBJ2-7,TGTGCCAGTCGCGGGGAGCTCGGGGGGGACTACGAGCAGTACTTC,CASRGELGGDYEQYF
TRBV28,.,.,TRBJ1-1,TGTGCCGCACAGGGAACGCGAAACACTGAAGCTTTCTTT,CAAQGTRNTEAFF
TRBV11-2,.,.,TRBJ1-6,TGTGCCAGCGGGGGGGGCGATTCACCCCTCCACTTT,CASGGGDSPLHF
TRBV19,.,.,TRBJ1-3,TGTGCCAGCAGTTCTCACAGGGAAATCTCTGGAAACACCATATATTTT,CASSSHREISGNTIYF
TRBV6-5,.,.,TRBJ1-1,TGTGCCAGCAGTTACTCGTTTCCAGGGTTGGGCACTGAAGCTTTCTTT,CASSYSFPGLGTEAFF
TRBV9,.,TRBD2,TRBJ2-1,TGTGCCAGCAGCCCAAGGACTAGCGGGAGTCGAAGTGAGCAGTTCTTC,CASSPRTSGSRSEQFF
TRBV7-2,.,.,TRBJ2-5,TGTGCCAGCAGCCTAACTAGGCACCAAGAGACCCAGTACTTC,CASSLTRHQETQYF
TRBV9,.,.,TRBJ2-2,TGTGCCAGCAGCGTAGATTCCTTCGGGACCGGGGAGCTGTTTTTT,CASSVDSFGTGELFF
TRBV19,.,.,TRBJ2-1,TGTGCCAGTAGTATGGCGGGGTCCTACAATGAGCAGTTCTTC,CASSMAGSYNEQFF